This T cell receptor beta chain was sequenced during a study of T cell repertoires in cytomegalovirus infection. In the study overall: Evidence of both CMV infection and a matching HLA type came from public TCR beta signatures.

This clonotype occurred a few times. Its antigen is still unknown. Using its own MiXCR run on the reads, TCRdb lists one record per CDR3 protein. The data show fewer than 1,000,000 distinct CDR3 sequences, around 30% seen once. The V end was cut by 1 base, the J end by 8 bases, with 14 bases between. CDR1 and CDR2 (germline): PRHDT, FYEKMQ (reference sequence). The CDR3 length is 14 residues. Findings and caveats of the study: HLA-C-restricted CMV clonotypes gave the most frequent clonotype in two of eight donors.

This specimen was cultured CD8+ T cells from PBMCs, taken from culture after CMV antigen stimulation. This clonotype was obtained from a human donor in good health (CMV status not recorded). Some clones in this sample may be carry-over from other donors' samples. V and J are TRBV13 and TRBJ1-2; a weak D match, TRBD1 (5 bases). The CDR3 loop is CASSLERRVGGYTF. CDR3 nucleotides: TGTGCCAGCAGCTTAGAACGCAGGGTGGGAGGCTACACCTTC.